Listed here is a single T cell receptor beta chain. This sample was included in a study of OX40 agonist ivuxolimab in advanced cancers. Produced via immunoSEQ multiplex PCR; TCRdb's table is partial and in-frame only. Among around 94,000 clones, around nine tenths were seen once, and the ten largest hold 0.7% to 0.95%. The CDR3 spans 15 residues. Germline V gene sequence: CDR1 SGHRS, CDR2 YFSETQ. V was clipped by 3 bases and J by 2 bases, with 15 bases between them. The specimen was CD4+ or CD8+ T cells sorted from blood, collected in a trial of the OX40 agonist ivuxolimab. The gene calls are TRBV5-1 and TRBJ2-7; perhaps TRBD2 as D (7 bases). The clonotype was recovered from an adult with an advanced solid tumor such as melanoma, head and neck, liver or kidney cancer. The CDR3 region is CASSSFRGAPYEQYF. DNA of the CDR3: TGCGCCAGCAGCTCATTCCGGGGGGCTCCCTACGAGCAGTACTTC.